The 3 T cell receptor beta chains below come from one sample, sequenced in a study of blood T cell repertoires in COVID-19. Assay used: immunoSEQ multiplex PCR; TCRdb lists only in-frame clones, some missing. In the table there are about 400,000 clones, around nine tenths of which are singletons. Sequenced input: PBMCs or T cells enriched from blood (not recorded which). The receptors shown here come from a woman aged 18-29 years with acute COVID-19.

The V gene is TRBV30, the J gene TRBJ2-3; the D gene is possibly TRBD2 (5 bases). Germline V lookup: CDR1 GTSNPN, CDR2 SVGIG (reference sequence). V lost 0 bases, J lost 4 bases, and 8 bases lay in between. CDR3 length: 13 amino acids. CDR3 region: CAWSVARADTQYF. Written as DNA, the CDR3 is TGTGCCTGGAGTGTGGCGCGGGCAGATACGCAGTATTTT.

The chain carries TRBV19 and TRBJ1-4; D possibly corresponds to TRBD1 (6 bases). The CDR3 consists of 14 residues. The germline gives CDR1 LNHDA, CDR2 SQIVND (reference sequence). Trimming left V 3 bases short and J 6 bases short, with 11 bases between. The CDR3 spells CASSIGRGDEKLFF. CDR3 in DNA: TGTGCCAGTAGTATTGGCAGGGGAGATGAAAAACTGTTTTTT. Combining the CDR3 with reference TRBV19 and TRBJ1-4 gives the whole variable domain DGGITQSPKYLFRKEGQNVTLSCEQNLNHDAMYWYRQDPGQGLRLIYYSQIVNDFQKGDIAEGYSVSREKKESFPLTVTSAQKNPTAFYLCASSIGRGDEKLFFGSGTQLSVL.

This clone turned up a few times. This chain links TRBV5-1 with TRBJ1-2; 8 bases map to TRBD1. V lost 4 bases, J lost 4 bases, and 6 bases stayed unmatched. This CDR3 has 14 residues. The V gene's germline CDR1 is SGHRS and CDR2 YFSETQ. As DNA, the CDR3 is TGCGCCAGCAGCCCGGGACAGGATGGCTATGGCTACACCTTC. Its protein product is CASSPGQDGYGYTF.